This is a list of T cell receptor beta chains from one sample in a study of T cell repertoires in cytomegalovirus infection. These TCRs' antigens remain unknown. TCRdb passed the reads through MiXCR, listing each CDR3 protein once. The data contain 650,000 to 850,000 distinct CDR3 sequences, around 29% of them singletons. This specimen consisted of cultured CD8+ T cells from PBMCs, obtained from culture after CMV antigen stimulation. The receptors here all came from a human donor in good health (CMV status not recorded). Some clones in this sample may be carry-over from other donors' samples. Each CDR3 is given without its conserved first and last residue. The D gene is left open where the match is weak.

d_gene,v_gene,CDR3aa
TRBD2,TRBV20-1,SAPPGTSSDTQY
.,TRBV7-9,ASSLSTRGLPYEQY
.,TRBV7-9,ASSQGEGVNGDTEAF
TRBD2,TRBV7-6,ASSPSGGAKTQY
.,TRBV27,ASSLSEGESYNEQF
TRBD1,TRBV28,ASSWGTEYNEQF
.,TRBV6-1,ASSEGNRNTEAF
.,TRBV12-3/TRBV12-4,ASSLSGINQPQH
TRBD2,TRBV7-9,ASSFASGGPTDTQY
.,TRBV6-6,ASSFETGRATQHDEQF
.,TRBV6-5,ASSYSRRGNTEAF
TRBD2,TRBV7-4,ASSLYPGLEWTLGETQY
.,TRBV28,ASSHNPGTFNYGYT
.,TRBV12-5,ASGFDTGWQF
.,TRBV7-6,ASSLDPGGYEQY
TRBD1,TRBV7-9,ASSLAQGAQSNVLT
.,TRBV6-5,ASSYLGLDTEAF
.,TRBV5-4,ATLQSWRGTDTQY
.,TRBV4-1,ASIPGRDQNTEAF
.,TRBV7-7,ASSPGSRSYNEQF
.,TRBV5-4,ASSSTRDPDEKLF
TRBD1,TRBV27,ASSSRTGKPGELF
.,TRBV10-2,ASSETSTGLTDTQY
.,TRBV9,ASSVETGHTGELF
.,TRBV7-8,ASSGRLADLTTDTQY
.,TRBV14,ASSHPQGVNTEAF
TRBD2,TRBV28,ASRQRLAGLTDTQY
.,TRBV6-5,ASSLDPGDWRETQY
TRBD1,TRBV27,ASSLDREDTEAF
.,TRBV5-6,ASSNPTGFNQPQH
TRBD2,TRBV28,ASRSPRREGTYNEQF
.,TRBV6-2/TRBV6-3,ASSSTGTKNNEQF
.,TRBV27,ASSLYSGLNQPQH
.,TRBV29-1,SVVVSGSQH
.,TRBV25-1,ASSESGITEQF
.,TRBV27,ASSFGGDNQPQH
.,TRBV4-1,ASSHGRLGGYT
TRBD2,TRBV6-5,ASSRAGGSDTQY
.,TRBV19,ASSIGRRYQETQY
TRBD2,TRBV7-8,ASMAGVADTQY
TRBD1,TRBV7-8,ASSPLGTDDEKLF